This T cell receptor (beta chain) was observed in a study of post-analysis software for immune sequencing data. As for the study in general: Relapsing-remitting, secondary progressive and progressive-relapsing courses of multiple sclerosis were included.

The TCR beta cDNA libraries contained unique molecular identifiers. Starting from roughly 1 to 10 million T cells, the study yielded a few hundred thousand cDNA molecules. TCRdb independently ran MiXCR on the PCR reads; one entry per CDR3 protein. Of about 400,000 distinct CDR3 sequences in the sample, roughly 35% were seen once. Comments on this clonotype: Its specificity is unknown.

Study conclusions and caveats: In patients, about five TRBV segments were more frequent than in controls, with TRBV5-6, TRBV5-1 and TRBV20-1 among them.

J was trimmed by 3 bases and V by 1 base; bases with no gene match: 4. CDR1 and CDR2 from the germline V gene are KGHSH and LQKENI. There are 16 residues in the CDR3. Sequenced input: blood. This sequence joins TRBV18 and TRBJ2-2, with TRBD1 matching over 8 bases. The origin of this receptor is a girl aged 5 to 17 with multiple sclerosis. CDR3 nucleotides: TGTGCCAGCTCACCACTGGACAGGGCTGACACCGGGGAGCTGTTTTTT. It translates to CASSPLDRADTGELFF.